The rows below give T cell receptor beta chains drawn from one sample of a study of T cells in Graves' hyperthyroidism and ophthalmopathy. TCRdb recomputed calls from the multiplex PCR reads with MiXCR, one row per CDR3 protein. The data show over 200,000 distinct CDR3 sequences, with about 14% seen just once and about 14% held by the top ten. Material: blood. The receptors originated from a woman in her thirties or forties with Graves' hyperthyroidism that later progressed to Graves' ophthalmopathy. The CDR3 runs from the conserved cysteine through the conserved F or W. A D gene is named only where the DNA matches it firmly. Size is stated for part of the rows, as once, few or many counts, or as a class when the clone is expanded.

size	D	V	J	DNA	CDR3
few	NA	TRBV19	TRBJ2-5	TGTGCCAGTAGTATAGATCCATCGACTTTGTTCCAGTACTTC	CASSIDPSTLFQYF
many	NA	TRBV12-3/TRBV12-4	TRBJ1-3	TGTGCCAGCAGTTTCAATCCCAGCCCCAAAGGAAACACCATATATTTT	CASSFNPSPKGNTIYF
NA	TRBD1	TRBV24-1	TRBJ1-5	TGTGCCACCAGCCACAGGGGAACTAATCAGCCCCAGCATTTT	CATSHRGTNQPQHF
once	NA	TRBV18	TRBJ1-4	TGTGCCAGCTCACGGGGAAAAGACGTAAAACTGTTTTTT	CASSRGKDVKLFF
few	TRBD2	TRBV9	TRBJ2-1	TGTGCCAGCAGCGTAGGGACTAGCAGCTACAATGAGCAGTTCTTC	CASSVGTSSYNEQFF
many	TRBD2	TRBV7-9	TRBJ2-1	TGTGCCAGCAGCATTACAAGGACTAGCGGGGGATACAATGAGCAGTTCTTC	CASSITRTSGGYNEQFF
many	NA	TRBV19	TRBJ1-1	TGTGCCAGTAGCCATGGGCCACTGAACACTGAAGCTTTCTTT	CASSHGPLNTEAFF
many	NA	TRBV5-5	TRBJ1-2	TGTGCCAGCAGCTTGTTTTGGGCGGGCTACACCTTC	CASSLFWAGYTF
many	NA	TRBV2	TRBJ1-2	TGTGCCAGCAGTGACAGGACTAACTATGGCTACACCTTC	CASSDRTNYGYTF
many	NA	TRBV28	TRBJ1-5	TGTGCCAGCAGGATAGACAGGATCAATCAGCCCCAGCATTTT	CASRIDRINQPQHF
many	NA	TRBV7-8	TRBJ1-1	TGTGCCAGCAGCTTAGCGGGGGGGGGTTTCGAAGCTTTCTTT	CASSLAGGGFEAFF
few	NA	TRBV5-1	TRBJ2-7	TGCGCCAGCAGGGAGGTCGGGTCTTCCTACGAGCAGTACTTC	CASREVGSSYEQYF
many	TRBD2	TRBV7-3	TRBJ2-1	TGTGCCAGCAGCTTAGGGACTAGCGGCGACAATGAGCAGTTCTTC	CASSLGTSGDNEQFF
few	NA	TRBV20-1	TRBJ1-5	TGCAGTGCTAGATACCCAGGGGCGAGTAATCAGCCCCAGCATTTT	CSARYPGASNQPQHF
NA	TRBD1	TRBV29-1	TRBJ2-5	TGCAGCAGCAAAAGACAGGGGGCTTGGGAGACCCAGTACTTC	CSSKRQGAWETQYF
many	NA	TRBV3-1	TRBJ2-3	TGTGCCAGCAGCCAAGAAGCAAAGGGTACGCAGTATTTT	CASSQEAKGTQYF
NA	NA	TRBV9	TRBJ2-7	TGTGCCAGCAGCGTAGTGAAGGGGGATTACGAGCAGTACTTC	CASSVVKGDYEQYF
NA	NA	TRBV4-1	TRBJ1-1	TGCGCCAGCAGCCAACCATGGGCCCAGACTGAAGCTTTCTTT	CASSQPWAQTEAFF
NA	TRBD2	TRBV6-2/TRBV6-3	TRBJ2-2	TGTGCCAGCAGTCCTGCGAGCGGGGGGGGACCCGGGGAGCTGTTTTTT	CASSPASGGGPGELFF
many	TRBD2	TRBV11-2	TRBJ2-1	TGTGCCAGCAGCTTAGGCGGTTGGGCTAGCGGAGGTTACAATGAGCAGTTCTTC	CASSLGGWASGGYNEQFF
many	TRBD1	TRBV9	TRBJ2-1	TGTGCCAGCAGCGTAGGGGACAGATACAATGAGCAGTTCTTC	CASSVGDRYNEQFF
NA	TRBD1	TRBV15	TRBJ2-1	TGTGCCACCAGGGACAGGGGTTTGGATGAGCAGTTCTTC	CATRDRGLDEQFF
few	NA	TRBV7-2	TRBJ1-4	TGTGCCAGCAGCTTAGTTGGGGGAGCAACTAATGAAAAACTGTTTTTT	CASSLVGGATNEKLFF
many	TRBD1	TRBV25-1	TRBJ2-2	TGTGCCAGCAGTGCCAGGACAGGGAGTGGGGAGCTGTTTTTT	CASSARTGSGELFF
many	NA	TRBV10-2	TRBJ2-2	TGCGCCACCTTGAAATCCGCCGGGGAGCTGTTTTTT	CATLKSAGELFF
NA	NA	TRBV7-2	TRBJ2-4	TGTGCCAGCAGCTTAGCCCGGCTAAGTGACATTCAGTACTTC	CASSLARLSDIQYF
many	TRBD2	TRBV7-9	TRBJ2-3	TGTGCCAGCAGCTTGCCTAGCGGGACCGCCACAGATACGCAGTATTTT	CASSLPSGTATDTQYF
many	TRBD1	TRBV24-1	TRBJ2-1	TGTGCCACCAGTGATTTCGGACAGGGGAAGGGGAATGAGCAGTTCTTC	CATSDFGQGKGNEQFF
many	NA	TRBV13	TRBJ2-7	TGTGCCAGCAGCTTAGGCGCCGGAGGGGAGCAGTACTTC	CASSLGAGGEQYF
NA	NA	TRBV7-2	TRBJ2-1	TGTGCCAGCAGCTTAGACTGGGCAGGCAGTCCCTACAATGAGCAGTTCTTC	CASSLDWAGSPYNEQFF
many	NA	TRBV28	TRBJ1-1	TGTGCCAGCAGTTTGCGGGGCGGGGGCACTGAAGCTTTCTTT	CASSLRGGGTEAFF
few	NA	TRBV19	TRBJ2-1	TGTGCCAGTAGTAGCGTGTGGGTCTACAATGAGCAGTTCTTC	CASSSVWVYNEQFF
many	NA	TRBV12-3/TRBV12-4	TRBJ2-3	TGTGCCAGCAGTTTGAAGCGGAAAGATACGCAGTATTTT	CASSLKRKDTQYF
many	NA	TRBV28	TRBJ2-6	TGTGCCAGCAGGGGAACAGGGCCCTCTGGGGCCAACGTCCTGACTTTC	CASRGTGPSGANVLTF
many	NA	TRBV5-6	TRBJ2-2	TGTGCCAGCACCCTTATAGGGAGAGACACCGGGGAGCTGTTTTTT	CASTLIGRDTGELFF
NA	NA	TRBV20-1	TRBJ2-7	TGCAGTGCTAGACTCAGATCCGGGACTCCGCAGTACGAGCAGTACTTC	CSARLRSGTPQYEQYF
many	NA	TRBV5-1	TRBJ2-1	TGCGCCAGCAGCTGGAGCACCGATTCCGTCATAAGAAATGAGCAGTTCTTC	CASSWSTDSVIRNEQFF
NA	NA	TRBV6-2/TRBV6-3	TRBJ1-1	TGTGCCAGCAGTTACTCATTTAGGGCCCGTGAAGCTTTCTTT	CASSYSFRAREAFF
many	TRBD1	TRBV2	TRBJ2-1	TGTGCCAGCAAGGAGGGACAGGGATCCTACAATGAGCAGTTCTTC	CASKEGQGSYNEQFF
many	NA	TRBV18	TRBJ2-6	TGTGCCAGCTCACCTCCATCACTTTCTGGGGCCAACGTCCTGACTTTC	CASSPPSLSGANVLTF
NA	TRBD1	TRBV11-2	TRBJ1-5	TGTGCCAGCAGCCCGACAGGGATATATCAGCCCCAGCATTTT	CASSPTGIYQPQHF
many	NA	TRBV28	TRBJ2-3	TGTGCCAGCAGTTTAGGGATACAGGGTTGGACGCAGTATTTT	CASSLGIQGWTQYF
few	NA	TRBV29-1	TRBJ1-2	TGCAGCGTGCGGGGCGCGGGGGGCTACACCTTC	CSVRGAGGYTF
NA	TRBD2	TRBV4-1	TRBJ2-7	TGCGCCAGCAGCTATGTAACTAGCGGGAGCTACGAGCAGTACTTC	CASSYVTSGSYEQYF
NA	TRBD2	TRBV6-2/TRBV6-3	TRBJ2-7	TGTGCCAGCAGTTACGGTCCAGCGGGGGTCTACGAGCAGTACTTC	CASSYGPAGVYEQYF
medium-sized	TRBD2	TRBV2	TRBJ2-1	TGTGCCAGCAGTGCACCTAGCGGGAGGGCCTCCTACAATGAGCAGTTCTTC	CASSAPSGRASYNEQFF
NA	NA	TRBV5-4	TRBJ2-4	TGTGCCAGCAGCTTGGATTGGGCCACAGGAAACATTCAGTACTTC	CASSLDWATGNIQYF
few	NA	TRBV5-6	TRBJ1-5	TGTGCCAGCAGCTTTTCATTACAGGGCAACCAGCCCCAGCATTTT	CASSFSLQGNQPQHF
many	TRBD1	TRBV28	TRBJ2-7	TGTGCCAGCAGGGACAGGGCTGGCGAGCAGTACTTC	CASRDRAGEQYF
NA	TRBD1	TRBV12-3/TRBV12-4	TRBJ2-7	TGTGCCAGCACCTTGACAGGGATTACCTACGAGCAGTACTTC	CASTLTGITYEQYF
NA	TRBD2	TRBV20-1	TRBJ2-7	TGCAGTGCTACCGGACTAGCGGGCGCCCCCTACGAGCAGTACTTC	CSATGLAGAPYEQYF
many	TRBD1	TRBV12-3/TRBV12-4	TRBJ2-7	TGTGCCAGCAGTTTTTGGGACAGTCCTCCTAAAGAGCAGTACTTC	CASSFWDSPPKEQYF
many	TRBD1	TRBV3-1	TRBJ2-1	TGTGCCAGCAGCCTCAGGGGGCCGGTCAATGAGCAGTTCTTC	CASSLRGPVNEQFF
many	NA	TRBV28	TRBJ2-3	TGTGCCAGCAGTGAGGCTTTCACAGATACGCAGTATTTT	CASSEAFTDTQYF
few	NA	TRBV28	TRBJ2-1	TGTGCCAGCAGTTCATTCGTAAGCTCCTACAATGAGCAGTTCTTC	CASSSFVSSYNEQFF